The entry below gives a single T cell receptor (beta chain) sequence along with its context. Its antigen remains unknown. This sample was taken from a study of cytomegalovirus exposure and HLA in healthy donors. Study-level results: Later analysis identified several of the most significant clusters that appeared linked to common viral pathogens.

The PCR had 60 Vbeta and 13 Jbeta primers. Measured with immunoSEQ multiplex PCR; TCRdb has only the in-frame clones, and not every one. The table shows around 70,000 clones, with 75% to 85% occurring only once. Germline V CDR1 and CDR2: SGDLS, YYNGEE. This CDR3 region has 15 residues. V dropped 1 base and J dropped 4; count of bases not matched to a gene: 3. The sequenced sample was PBMCs. This receptor was taken from a human donor in good health. J is TRBJ2-1 and V is TRBV9, with 9 bases fitting TRBD1. CDR3 coding DNA: TGTGCCAGCAGCGTAAGGGGACAGGGATACAATGAGCAGTTCTTC. It codes for CASSVRGQGYNEQFF.